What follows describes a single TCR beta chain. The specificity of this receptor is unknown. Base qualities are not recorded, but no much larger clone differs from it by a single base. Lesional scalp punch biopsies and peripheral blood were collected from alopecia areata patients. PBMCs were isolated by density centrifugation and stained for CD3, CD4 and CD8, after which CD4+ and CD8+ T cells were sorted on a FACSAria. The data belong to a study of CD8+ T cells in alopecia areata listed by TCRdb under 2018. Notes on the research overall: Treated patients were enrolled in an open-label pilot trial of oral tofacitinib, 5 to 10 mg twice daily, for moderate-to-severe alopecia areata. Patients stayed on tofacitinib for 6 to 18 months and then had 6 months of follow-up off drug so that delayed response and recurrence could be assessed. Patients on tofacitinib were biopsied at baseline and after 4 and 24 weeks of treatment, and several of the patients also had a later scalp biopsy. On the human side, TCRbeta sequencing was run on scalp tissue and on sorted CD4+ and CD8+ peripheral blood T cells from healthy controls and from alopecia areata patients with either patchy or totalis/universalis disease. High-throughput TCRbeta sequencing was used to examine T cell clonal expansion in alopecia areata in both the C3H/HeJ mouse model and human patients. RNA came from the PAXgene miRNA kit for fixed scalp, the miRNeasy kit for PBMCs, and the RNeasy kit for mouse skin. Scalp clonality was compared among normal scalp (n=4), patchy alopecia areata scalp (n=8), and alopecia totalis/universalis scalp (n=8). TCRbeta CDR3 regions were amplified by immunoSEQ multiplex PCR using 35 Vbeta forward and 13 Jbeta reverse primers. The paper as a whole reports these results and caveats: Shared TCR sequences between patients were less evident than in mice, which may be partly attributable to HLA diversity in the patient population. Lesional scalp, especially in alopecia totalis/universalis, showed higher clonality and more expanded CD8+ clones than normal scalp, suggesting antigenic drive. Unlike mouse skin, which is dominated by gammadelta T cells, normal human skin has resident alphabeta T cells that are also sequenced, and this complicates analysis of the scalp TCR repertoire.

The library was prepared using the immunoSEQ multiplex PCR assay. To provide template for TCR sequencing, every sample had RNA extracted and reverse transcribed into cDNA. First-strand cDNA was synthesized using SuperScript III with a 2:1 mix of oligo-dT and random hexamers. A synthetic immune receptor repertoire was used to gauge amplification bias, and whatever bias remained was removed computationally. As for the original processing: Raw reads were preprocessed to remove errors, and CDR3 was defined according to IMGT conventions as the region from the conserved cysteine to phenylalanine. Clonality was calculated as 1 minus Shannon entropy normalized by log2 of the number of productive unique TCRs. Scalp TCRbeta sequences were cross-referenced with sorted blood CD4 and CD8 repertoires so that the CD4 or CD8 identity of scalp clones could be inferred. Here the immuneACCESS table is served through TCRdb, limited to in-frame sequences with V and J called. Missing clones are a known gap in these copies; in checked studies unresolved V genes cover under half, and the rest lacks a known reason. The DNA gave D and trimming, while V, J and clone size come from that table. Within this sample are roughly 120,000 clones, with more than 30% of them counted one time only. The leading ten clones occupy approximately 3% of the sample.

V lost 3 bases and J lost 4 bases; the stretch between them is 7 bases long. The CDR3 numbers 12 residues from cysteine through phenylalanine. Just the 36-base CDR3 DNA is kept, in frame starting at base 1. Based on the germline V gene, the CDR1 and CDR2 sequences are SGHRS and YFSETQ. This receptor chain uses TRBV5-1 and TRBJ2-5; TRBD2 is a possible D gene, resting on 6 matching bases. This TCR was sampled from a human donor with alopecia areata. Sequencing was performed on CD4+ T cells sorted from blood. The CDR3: CASSWGGETQYF. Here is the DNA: TGCGCCAGCAGCTGGGGAGGAGAGACCCAGTACTTC.